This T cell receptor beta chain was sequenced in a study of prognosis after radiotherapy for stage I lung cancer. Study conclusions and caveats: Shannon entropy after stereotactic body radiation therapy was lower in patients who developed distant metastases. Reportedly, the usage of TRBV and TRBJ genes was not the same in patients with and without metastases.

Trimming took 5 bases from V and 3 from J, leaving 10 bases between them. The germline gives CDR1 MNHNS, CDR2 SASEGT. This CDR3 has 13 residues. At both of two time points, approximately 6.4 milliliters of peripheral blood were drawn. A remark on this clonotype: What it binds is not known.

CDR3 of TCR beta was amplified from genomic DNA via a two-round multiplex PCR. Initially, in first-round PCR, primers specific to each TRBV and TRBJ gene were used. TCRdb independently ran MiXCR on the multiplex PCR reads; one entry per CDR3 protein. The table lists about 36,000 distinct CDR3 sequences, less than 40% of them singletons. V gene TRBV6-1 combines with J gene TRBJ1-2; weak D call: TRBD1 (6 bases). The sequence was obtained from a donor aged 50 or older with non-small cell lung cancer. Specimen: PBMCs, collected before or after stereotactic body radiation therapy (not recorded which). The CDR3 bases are TGTGCCAGCAGTCCGGGACAATACTATGGCTACACCTTC. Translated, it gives CASSPGQYYGYTF.